This T cell receptor beta chain was captured in a study of blood T cell repertoires in COVID-19. For the study at large: From T cells, B-cell-depleted T cells, or PBMCs came the material, which was cDNA or gDNA.

The J segment lost 2 bases and the V segment lost 7 bases, leaving 6 bases of the junction unmatched. This CDR3 spans 15 amino acids. Germline CDR1 SGHRS, CDR2 YFSETQ. Repertoires were generated with immunoSEQ multiplex PCR, while TCRdb's copy carries only in-frame clones and drops some. The table lists roughly 150,000 clones, 65% to 85% of them singletons. The TCR was taken from a woman in her 70s who had recovered from COVID-19. The genes are TRBV5-1 and TRBJ2-2; 9 nucleotides line up with TRBD1. The specimen sequenced was peripheral blood. CDR3 nucleotide sequence: TGCGCCAGCCGGGGACAGGGTAGCAACACCGGGGAGCTGTTTTTT. Amino acids: CASRGQGSNTGELFF.